A selection of T cell receptor beta chains follows, all from one sample in a study of blood T cell repertoires in COVID-19. Sequencing used immunoSEQ multiplex PCR; TCRdb keeps in-frame clones, though not all of them. The data contain some 250,000 clones, around 85% of them singletons. Input material: PBMCs or T cells enriched from blood (not recorded which). These receptors all stem from a woman between 50 and 59 years old who had recovered from COVID-19. Both conserved end residues are part of each CDR3. D genes are given only for firm matches. Clone size, where shown, is once, few, many, or a class for clones that have expanded.

v_call	clone_size	d_call	j_call	cdr3_length	cdr3_nt	cdr3_aa
TRBV27	-	-	TRBJ1-2	15	TGTGCCAGCAGTTCCCCTCAGGGAGGGGGTTATGGCTACACCTTC	CASSSPQGGGYGYTF
TRBV6-5	-	TRBD1	TRBJ2-7	15	TGTGCCAGCAGGCAGCCGGGACAGCCGGTCTACGAGCAGTACTTC	CASRQPGQPVYEQYF
TRBV2	-	TRBD1	TRBJ2-2	15	TGTGCCAGCAGGAGGGGGCCTGCGAACACCGGGGAGCTGTTTTTT	CASRRGPANTGELFF
TRBV24-1	-	TRBD2	TRBJ2-2	16	TGTGCCACCAGTGATCCCTGGACTAGGAACACCGGGGAGCTGTTTTTT	CATSDPWTRNTGELFF
TRBV7-2	-	-	TRBJ2-3	15	TGTGCCAGCAGCCAGAGACTCAGGGGCACAGATACGCAGTATTTT	CASSQRLRGTDTQYF
TRBV27	-	TRBD1	TRBJ2-7	16	TGTGCCAGCAGTTTATTGGGACAGGGGGGCCCCTACGAGCAGTACTTC	CASSLLGQGGPYEQYF
TRBV11-3	-	TRBD1	TRBJ2-1	15	TGTGCCAGCAGCTTACACAGGGGGCGTGACAATGAGCAGTTCTTC	CASSLHRGRDNEQFF
TRBV4-2	many	-	TRBJ2-3	15	TGTGCCAGCAGCCCTAAAGGGGTAGAGGCAGATACGCAGTATTTT	CASSPKGVEADTQYF
TRBV28	-	-	TRBJ1-2	13	TGTGCCAGCAGTTTCCGGGGACTCTATGGCTACACCTTC	CASSFRGLYGYTF
TRBV28	-	TRBD1	TRBJ1-5	17	TGTGCCAGCAACCTATTATTGACAGGGGGCAACAATCAGCCCCAGCATTTT	CASNLLLTGGNNQPQHF
TRBV5-4	once	TRBD1	TRBJ1-6	15	TGTGCCAGCAGCTTAGGACAGGGGATTAATTCACCCCTCCACTTT	CASSLGQGINSPLHF
TRBV12-5	-	TRBD2	TRBJ2-1	16	TGTGCTAGTGGTTTGGTATTGGGAGGGCCTAGAATTGAGCAGTTCTTC	CASGLVLGGPRIEQFF
TRBV7-9	-	TRBD1	TRBJ2-5	14	TGTGCCAGCAGCTCATGGGACAGGGAAGAGACCCAGTACTTC	CASSSWDREETQYF
TRBV5-1	-	-	TRBJ1-2	13	TGCGCCAGCAGCTTGGAAACAGGGCCTGGCTACACCTTC	CASSLETGPGYTF
TRBV10-3	-	-	TRBJ1-6	13	TGTGCCACCCGGACAGCGATGAATTCACCCCTCCACTTT	CATRTAMNSPLHF
TRBV5-1	-	TRBD1	TRBJ2-5	14	TGCGCCAGCAGAGCTGAGGGGGCGAGGGAGACCCAGTACTTC	CASRAEGARETQYF
TRBV28	-	-	TRBJ1-1	14	TGTGCCAGCAGTTTACAGGATATGAACACTGAAGCTTTCTTT	CASSLQDMNTEAFF
TRBV5-4	-	-	TRBJ2-1	18	TGTGCCAGCAGCTTGGCCCAACTTGCCGGGGTAATCAACAATGAGCAGTTCTTC	CASSLAQLAGVINNEQFF